One T cell receptor beta chain is described in this entry. No antigen is known for it. Per germline, CDR1 KGHSH and CDR2 LQKENI. V lost 3 bases and J lost 0, with 11 bases in between. The CDR3 spans 16 residues. Generated by immunoSEQ multiplex PCR, the TCRdb table keeps only in-frame clones and is missing some. Among 3,000 or so clones listed, just over 75% were seen once. Repeated repertoire sampling spanned the course of chemoradiotherapy. The sample belongs to a study of chemoradiotherapy in HPV16-positive cancers. Study-wide results and caveats: The functional HPV-specific definition rests on just a couple of HPV16-positive patients. During treatment, candidate HPV-specific clones and E7-related motifs expanded in tumor. For HPV16-positive patients, expanding HPV-responsive T cells associated with longer recurrence-free survival.

This specimen was tumor tissue, taken from a patient who underwent chemoradiotherapy. The clonotype comes from a human donor with HPV-associated anogenital cancer. The chain joins TRBV18 to TRBJ2-2; no clear D gene. The CDR3 loop is CASSPDGASNTGELFF. The CDR3 DNA follows: TGTGCCAGCTCACCGGACGGAGCGTCGAACACCGGGGAGCTGTTTTTT.